The 18 T cell receptor beta chains given below trace back to one sample, sequenced in a study of blood T cell repertoires in COVID-19. Method: immunoSEQ multiplex PCR; TCRdb's copy keeps in-frame clones and lacks some. The sample carries about 180,000 clones, roughly 81% recorded once. Sequencing input: peripheral blood. The receptor set was obtained from a woman of 80 years or more with COVID-19, enrolled during active disease.

The chain recombines TRBV19 with TRBJ1-2; D is possibly TRBD1 (5 bases). Looked up from germline, CDR1 is LNHDA and CDR2 is SQIVND (reference sequence). The CDR3 is made up of 13 amino acids. Between the trimmed V and J ends, which lost 3 bases and 3 bases, there was a span of 8 bases. The CDR3, as DNA: TGTGCCAGTAGTATCGACAGTTACTATGGCTACACCTTC. This gives the protein CASSIDSYYGYTF.

Only one count was recorded for this clone. The chain links TRBV6-5 to TRBJ1-1; D not certain. The germline V gene encodes CDR1 MNHEY and CDR2 SVGAGI. The V end was cut by 5 bases, the J end by 0 bases, with 10 bases between. This CDR3 has 14 residues. The CDR3 loop is CASSLAGMNTEAFF. The DNA of the CDR3 is TGTGCCAGCAGTCTGGCGGGCATGAACACTGAAGCTTTCTTT.

This rearrangement joins TRBV6-5 to TRBJ2-7; TRBD2 matches 8 bases. Per germline, CDR1 MNHEY and CDR2 SVGAGI. CDR3 length: 15 residues. With 2 bases clipped from V and 3 bases from J, the junction kept 6 bases outside the gene matches. The CDR3 reads CASSYAGAGGYEQYF. The CDR3 region has the DNA TGTGCCAGCAGTTACGCCGGGGCGGGGGGCTACGAGCAGTACTTC.

This rearrangement joins TRBV29-1 to TRBJ2-5; 7 bases agree with TRBD1. V lost 6 bases, J lost 0 bases, and 1 base stayed unmatched. The germline CDR1 and CDR2 sequences are SQVTM and ANQGSEA. The CDR3 is 12 amino acids. The CDR3 DNA is TGCAGCGTAGGGGGCTACCAAGAGACCCAGTACTTC. This gives the protein CSVGGYQETQYF.

There are a few counts of this clone. The gene calls are TRBV30 and TRBJ1-6; 8 positions agree with TRBD1. V was clipped by 3 bases and J by 15 bases; unmatched bases: 4. Germline CDR1 reads GTSNPN; CDR2 reads SVGIG (reference sequence). The CDR3 length is 11 residues. CDR3: CAWSGTGGLHF. CDR3 DNA sequence: TGTGCCTGGAGCGGAACAGGGGGCCTCCACTTT.

The rearrangement links TRBV5-1 to TRBJ2-7; D might be TRBD2 (5 bases). Trimming removed 3 bases from V and 2 bases from J, with 9 bases in between. The CDR3 covers 13 residues. Per germline, CDR1 SGHRS and CDR2 YFSETQ. The CDR3 spells CASSSILAYEQYF. The CDR3 DNA is TGCGCCAGCAGCTCGATACTAGCCTACGAGCAGTACTTC.

The chain couples TRBV3-1 (or the pseudogene TRBV3-2) to TRBJ2-7, with D perhaps matching TRBD2 (5 bases). Germline V lookup: CDR1 LGHDT, CDR2 YNNKEL (reference sequence). V was pared by 2 bases and J by 2 bases, with 7 bases between. The CDR3 contains 13 residues. The chain's CDR3 is CASSQRTPYEQYF. The CDR3 DNA reads TGTGCCAGCAGCCAAAGGACTCCCTACGAGCAGTACTTC.

The chain employs TRBV27 and TRBJ1-2; 11 positions match TRBD1. With V trimmed by 5 bases and J by 4 bases, 9 bases remained unmatched. The CDR3 loop spans 16 amino acids. The germline V gene has CDR1 MNHEY and CDR2 SMNVEV (reference sequence). DNA of the CDR3: TGTGCCAGCAGTCCGGACAGGGGGCATGTGATCTATGGCTACACCTTC. Residues: CASSPDRGHVIYGYTF.

V gene TRBV5-4 combines with J gene TRBJ2-5; D gene unclear. V gave up 0 bases and J gave up 1 base, with 4 bases separating them. The CDR3 loop spans 13 amino acids. Germline loops: CDR1 SGHNT, CDR2 YYREEE (reference sequence). CDR3 DNA: TGTGCCAGCAGCTTGGGACTCCAAGAGACCCAGTACTTC. Its translation is CASSLGLQETQYF.

This clone appeared a few times. This chain connects TRBV5-4 to TRBJ1-4; D call uncertain. Germline loops: CDR1 SGHNT, CDR2 YYREEE (reference sequence). The CDR3 sequence is 12 residues long. Trimming stripped 0 bases from V and 7 bases from J, with 4 bases between. In DNA, the CDR3 is TGTGCCAGCAGCTTGGCGGGTGAAAAACTGTTTTTT. Protein product: CASSLAGEKLFF.

On this clone: One junction end disagrees with the germline gene, perhaps due to a read error. This sequence joins TRBV10-3 and TRBJ2-1, with 14 positions matching TRBD2. Germline CDR1 ENHRY, CDR2 SYGVKD. The CDR3 runs 14 residues. The CDR3 spells CAIKSGLAGAPGVF. The CDR3 region has the DNA TGTGCCATCAAATCGGGACTAGCGGGGGCCCCGGGGGTCTTC.

The V call is TRBV6-1, the J call TRBJ1-3; D is ambiguous. Trimming shortened V by 2 bases and J by 0 bases, and 11 bases separated the two germline ends. The CDR3 runs to 16 residues. Germline CDR1 reads MNHNS; CDR2 reads SASEGT. DNA for the CDR3: TGTGCCAGCAGTGAAAGTACGGGTTACTCTGGAAACACCATATATTTT. Its protein is CASSESTGYSGNTIYF.

This sequence joins TRBV5-1 and TRBJ1-1; 7 nucleotides line up with TRBD1. V dropped 1 base and J dropped 8; count of bases not matched to a gene: 11. This CDR3 region has 15 residues. CDR1 is SGHRS and CDR2 is YFSETQ in the germline V gene. The DNA of the CDR3 is TGCGCCAGCAGCTTGTATATCTGGACAGGAGGGGAAGCTTTCTTT. Protein sequence: CASSLYIWTGGEAFF.

J is TRBJ2-2 and V is TRBV4-3; perhaps TRBD1 as D (7 bases). Trimming left V 2 bases short and J 5 bases short, with 12 bases between. The V gene's germline CDR1 is LGHNA and CDR2 YSLEER. The CDR3 is 15 residues long. CDR3: CASSQLTGRTGELFF. Here the CDR3 DNA reads TGCGCCAGCAGCCAACTGACAGGGAGGACCGGGGAGCTGTTTTTT.

With respect to this clone: This same CDR3 is encoded by further DNA sequences in the sample. The rearrangement uses TRBV2 and TRBJ2-3; no firm D call. The CDR3 runs to 13 residues. The germline CDR1 and CDR2 sequences are SNHLY and FYNNEI. The ends were cut back, 5 bases at V and 2 bases at J, with 8 bases in the middle. The CDR3 bases are TGTGCCAGCAGTTCAGGTACCACAGATACGCAGTATTTT. This encodes CASSSGTTDTQYF.

This chain uses TRBV7-2 with TRBJ1-2, with 8 bases that match TRBD1. J lost 4 bases, V lost 5 bases, and 9 bases had no gene match. Germline V gene lookup returns CDR1 SGHTA and CDR2 FQGNSA. The CDR3 is made up of 15 amino acids. The CDR3 sequence: CASSPSPGQGYGYTF. In nucleotides, the CDR3 is TGTGCCAGCAGCCCATCCCCAGGACAGGGCTATGGCTACACCTTC.

The V and J genes are TRBV11-3 and TRBJ2-2; no reliable D call. The CDR3 spans 14 residues. CDR1 is SGHNT and CDR2 is YENEEA in the germline V gene. Trimming stripped 3 bases from V and 1 base from J, with 6 bases between. CDR3: CASSFFGNTGELFF. The CDR3 region has the DNA TGTGCCAGCAGCTTTTTCGGGAACACCGGGGAGCTGTTTTTT.

V is TRBV7-6 and J is TRBJ2-6; possible D gene TRBD1, 5 bases. V was clipped by 5 bases and J by 1 base, with 12 bases between them. The CDR3 covers 16 residues. Germline-derived CDR1 and CDR2 are SGHVS and FNYEAQ. CDR3 sequence: CASSPDRFSGANVLTF. The CDR3 DNA is TGTGCCAGCAGCCCAGACAGATTTTCTGGGGCCAACGTCCTGACTTTC. The full variable domain, rest sourced from reference TRBV7-6 and TRBJ2-6, is GAGVSQSPRYKVTKRGQDVALRCDPISGHVSLYWYRQALGQGPEFLTYFNYEAQQDKSGLPNDRFSAERPEGSISTLTIQRTEQRDSAMYRCASSPDRFSGANVLTFGAGSRLTVL.